A single sample is the source of the 14 T cell receptor beta chains below, sequenced in a study of blood T cells in healthy people across ages. A sample-barcoded 5' primer and a J-beta primer mix were used in a second PCR of about 6 to 11 cycles. TCRdb reprocessed the 5' RACE reads with MiXCR, giving one entry per CDR3 protein. The sample shows roughly 2 million distinct CDR3 sequences, about 50% of them seen only once. Sequencing was carried out using blood. Receptors originate from a woman between 40 and 55 years old in good health.

The gene calls are TRBV7-2 and TRBJ1-2; possibly TRBD1 for D (6 bases). V lost 10 bases, J lost 6 bases, and 21 bases lay in between. Germline V lookup: CDR1 SGHTA, CDR2 FQGNSA. This CDR3 region has 14 residues. CDR3 sequence reads: CATAGTGGRDGYTF. CDR3 DNA: TGTGCCACCGCCGGGACGGGGGGCAGAGATGGCTACACCTTC.

The CDR3 DNA reads TGCGCCAGCAGCTTGGTATCAGAAAATTCACCCCTCCACTTT. Protein sequence: CASSLVSENSPLHF. The chain carries TRBV5-1 and TRBJ1-6; D is unresolved. The V gene's germline CDR1 is SGHRS and CDR2 YFSETQ. The CDR3 covers 14 residues. V dropped 0 bases and J dropped 7 bases, with 8 bases sitting between them. The full variable domain, its missing parts supplied by reference TRBV5-1 and TRBJ1-6, is KAGVTQTPRYLIKTRGQQVTLSCSPISGHRSVSWYQQTPGQGLQFLFEYFSETQRNKGNFPGRFSGRQFSNSRSEMNVSTLELGDSALYLCASSLVSENSPLHFGNGTRLTVT.

This clonotype was detected a few times. The chain employs TRBV12-3 or TRBV12-4 and TRBJ1-6; D unresolved. This CDR3 spans 13 amino acids. Deletions cut 6 bases from V and 7 bases from J, with 10 bases between. The CDR3 sequence is CASSSNPNSPLHF. Here the CDR3 DNA reads TGTGCCAGCAGCAGCAATCCAAATTCACCCCTCCACTTT.

This chain connects TRBV5-6 to TRBJ2-7, with D possibly matching TRBD1 (6 bases). V gave up 0 bases and J gave up 5 bases, with 12 bases separating them. Germline V gene data show CDR1 as SGHDT and CDR2 as YYEEEE. CDR3 length equals 14 residues. The CDR3 bases are TGTGCCAGCAGCTTGGGCGGCAGGGGCCACGAGCAGTACTTC. Translated: CASSLGGRGHEQYF. Variable domain in full (rest from reference TRBV5-6 and TRBJ2-7): DAGVTQSPTHLIKTRGQQVTLRCSPKSGHDTVSWYQQALGQGPQFIFQYYEEEERQRGNFPDRFSGHQFPNYSSELNVNALLLGDSALYLCASSLGGRGHEQYFGPGTRLTVT.

This rearrangement joins TRBV11-2 to TRBJ2-1, with 7 nucleotides matching TRBD2. V dropped 3 bases and J dropped 8; count of bases not matched to a gene: 16. The CDR3 runs to 17 residues. The germline gives CDR1 SGHAT, CDR2 FQNNGV. The CDR3 coding sequence is TGTGCCAGCAGCTTCCCTTTTAGGAAGCGGGATGAGTATGAGCAGTTCTTC. It is translated as CASSFPFRKRDEYEQFF.

The V gene is TRBV7-2, the J gene TRBJ2-5, with TRBD1 identical over 7 bases. The J call may be wrong; the DNA end is better matched by TRBJ2-7. CDR1 is SGHTA, CDR2 FQGNSA, per germline. The CDR3 consists of 15 residues. DNA of the CDR3: TGTGCCAGCAGCTCAACCGGGGACAGCTACTACGAGCAGTACTTC. This codes for CASSSTGDSYYEQYF.

With respect to this clonotype: A junction end diverges from the germline sequence, so it may reflect a read error. The CDR3 reads CASSPSENQPRHF. DNA of the CDR3: TGTGCCAGCAGCCCCTCCGAGAATCAGCCCCGGCATTTT. J is TRBJ1-5 and V is TRBV7-2, with D uncertain. This CDR3 spans 13 amino acids. Germline CDR1 and CDR2: SGHTA and FQGNSA.

V and J are TRBV5-1 and TRBJ2-7; 9 nucleotides line up with TRBD2. CDR1 SGHRS and CDR2 YFSETQ come from the germline V gene. The CDR3 consists of 17 residues. The J segment lost 1 base and the V segment lost 0 bases, leaving 8 bases of the junction unmatched. CDR3 DNA: TGCGCCAGCAGCTTGGAACCCCTGGGACTAGCATCCTACGAGCAGTACTTC. Translating it yields CASSLEPLGLASYEQYF.

In regard to this clonotype: A read error may be the cause here, since a much bigger clone is one base away. The chain carries TRBV3-1 and TRBJ1-2; a weak D match, TRBD1 (6 bases). Per the germline V gene, CDR1 is LGHDT and CDR2 is YNNKEL (reference sequence). CDR3 length: 13 amino acids. V lost 8 bases, J lost 4 bases, and 14 bases lay in between. DNA for the CDR3: TGTGCCAGCGGCTCCGGACAGATCTATGGCTACACCTTC. Encoded protein: CASGSGQIYGYTF.

This clonotype has a handful of counts. The J gene is TRBJ2-1, the V gene TRBV28, with D possibly called TRBD1 or TRBD2 (6 bases each). The CDR3 runs 16 residues. CDR1 is MDHEN and CDR2 is SYDVKM in the germline V gene. Deletions cut 10 bases from V and 4 bases from J, with 23 bases between. The CDR3 sequence is CATHSTGWGAYNEQFF. The CDR3 DNA sequence: TGTGCCACCCATTCAACCGGGTGGGGGGCATACAATGAGCAGTTCTTC. The complete variable domain, with remaining parts taken from reference TRBV28 and TRBJ2-1, reads DVKVTQSSRYLVKRTGEKVFLECVQDMDHENMFWYRQDPGLGLRLIYFSYDVKMKEKGDIPEGYSVSREKKERFSLILESASTNQTSMYLCATHSTGWGAYNEQFFGPGTRLTVL.

The chain joins TRBV7-2 to TRBJ2-5, with D unresolved. The CDR3 sequence is 15 residues long. The V and J ends lost 8 bases and 5 bases respectively, with 21 bases between them. Germline V gene lookup returns CDR1 SGHTA and CDR2 FQGNSA. CDR3 sequence reads: CASAYGVKVVETQYF. As DNA, the CDR3 is TGTGCCAGCGCCTACGGAGTGAAGGTAGTGGAGACCCAGTACTTC. Using reference TRBV7-2 and TRBJ2-5 for the parts outside the CDR3, the full variable domain is GAGVSQSPSNKVTEKGKDVELRCDPISGHTALYWYRQSLGQGLEFLIYFQGNSAPDKSGLPSDRFSAERTGGSVSTLTIQRTQQEDSAVYLCASAYGVKVVETQYFGPGTRLLVL.

This clonotype was observed a handful of times. The chain joins TRBV27 to TRBJ1-2; no definite D call. CDR1 and CDR2 (germline): MNHEY, SMNVEV (reference sequence). V lost 0 bases and J lost 4, with 6 bases in between. The CDR3 contains 13 residues. The CDR3 DNA sequence: TGTGCCAGCAGTTTATCTAGGGCCTATGGCTACACCTTC. It encodes CASSLSRAYGYTF.

This chain joins TRBV28 and TRBJ2-4, with D perhaps given as TRBD1 or TRBD2 (7 bases each). The DNA end favors TRBJ2-5, so the J call may be wrong. Germline lookup yields CDR1 MDHEN and CDR2 SYDVKM. CDR3 length: 11 residues. The chain's CDR3 is CATRGGETQYF. The DNA of the CDR3 is TGTGCCACCAGGGGGGGAGAGACCCAGTACTTC.

The V call is TRBV6-2 or TRBV6-3, the J call TRBJ1-1; possible D gene TRBD1, 5 bases. Trimming removed 6 bases at V and 5 bases at J, with 13 bases between. The CDR3 has 13 residues. Germline V gives CDR1 MNHEY, CDR2 SVGEGT. The CDR3 coding sequence is TGTGCCAGCAGGCTCGGACCAGGGACTGAAGCTTTCTTT. This gives the protein CASRLGPGTEAFF.